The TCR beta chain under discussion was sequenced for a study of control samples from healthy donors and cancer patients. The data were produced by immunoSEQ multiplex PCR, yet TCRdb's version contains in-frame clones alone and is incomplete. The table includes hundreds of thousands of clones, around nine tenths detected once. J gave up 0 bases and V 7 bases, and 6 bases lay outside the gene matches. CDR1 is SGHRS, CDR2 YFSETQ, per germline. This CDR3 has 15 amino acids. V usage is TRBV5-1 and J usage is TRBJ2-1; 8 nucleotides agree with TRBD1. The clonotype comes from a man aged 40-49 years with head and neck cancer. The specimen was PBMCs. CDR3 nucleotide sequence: TGCGCCAGCCGCTGGACAGGGAGCTCCTACAATGAGCAGTTCTTC. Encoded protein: CASRWTGSSYNEQFF.